Presented here are 32 T cell receptor beta chains from one specimen sequenced in a study of T-cell reconstitution after alpha-beta-depleted transplantation in children. Preparation of the TCRbeta library involved a method that used unique molecular identifiers. Via MiXCR, TCRdb re-called the PCR reads, giving one row per CDR3 protein. Counted here are 600,000 to 700,000 distinct CDR3 sequences, about an eighth occurring once; the ten biggest clones make up 0.79%. The material sequenced was PBMCs, taken before TCRalphabeta/CD19-depleted stem cell transplant. Source of these receptors: a girl aged 2-9 years with congenital amegakaryocytic thrombocytopenia, due to receive a stem cell transplant.

This clonotype was recorded at least ten times. J is TRBJ2-2 and V is TRBV29-1, with D hard to call. CDR3 length equals 12 residues. The germline V and J ends were trimmed by 6 bases and 0 bases, with 5 bases remaining between them. In germline, CDR1 is SQVTM, CDR2 ANQGSEA. The CDR3 DNA follows: TGCAGCGTCAGCGCGAACACCGGGGAGCTGTTTTTT. Its protein is CSVSANTGELFF.

The sample holds many counts of this clonotype. The rearrangement joins TRBV28 to TRBJ2-1; 13 bases match TRBD2. In germline, CDR1 is MDHEN, CDR2 SYDVKM. The ends lost 6 bases at V and 9 bases at J; junction bases unmatched: 8. CDR3 length equals 15 residues. This CDR3 reads CASRYTSGRASEQFF. The CDR3 DNA sequence: TGTGCCAGCAGGTATACTAGCGGGAGGGCCAGTGAGCAGTTCTTC.

This clonotype was picked up many times. The V gene is TRBV20-1, the J gene TRBJ2-1, with 7 bases lining up with TRBD1. Trimming at V came to 4 bases and at J to 5 bases, leaving 5 bases not matched to a gene. Germline V lookup: CDR1 DFQATT, CDR2 SNEGSKA (reference sequence). The CDR3 loop spans 13 amino acids. The CDR3 is CSATGTAHNEQFF. The CDR3, as DNA: TGCAGTGCTACCGGGACAGCTCACAATGAGCAGTTCTTC.

This clonotype was seen repeatedly, ten times or more. The CDR3 protein is CASSLGLMDQPQHF. Written as DNA, the CDR3 is TGTGCCAGCAGTTTAGGGCTTATGGATCAGCCCCAGCATTTT. The gene calls are TRBV12-3 or TRBV12-4 and TRBJ1-5; D unclear. The CDR3 totals 14 residues. Trimming took 1 base from V and 5 from J, leaving 9 bases between them.

The chain recombines TRBV5-6 with TRBJ2-7; 7 bases are shared with TRBD2. CDR3 length: 14 amino acids. The V and J ends lost 5 bases and 3 bases, in that order; junction bases with no gene match: 8. The germline gives CDR1 SGHDT, CDR2 YYEEEE. The CDR3 nucleotides read TGTGCCAGCAGGCGCCTAGCGGATAACTACGAGCAGTACTTC. It specifies CASRRLADNYEQYF.

This chain connects TRBV28 to TRBJ2-3, with TRBD1 matching 11 bases. After removal of 2 bases from V and 3 bases from J, the junction contained 4 bases not matched to a gene. CDR3 length: 16 amino acids. Germline-derived CDR1 and CDR2 are MDHEN and SYDVKM. The CDR3 DNA reads as TGTGCCAGCAGTTTACTCGGGACAGGGGGGACAGATACGCAGTATTTT. Its protein product is CASSLLGTGGTDTQYF.

In this sample, this clonotype turned up a few times. The genes are TRBV28 and TRBJ2-1; no clear D. The germline gives CDR1 MDHEN, CDR2 SYDVKM. CDR3 length equals 13 residues. V was trimmed by 2 bases and J by 6 bases, leaving 8 bases between them. As DNA, the CDR3 is TGTGCCAGCAGTTTAGCAGCCGTCAATGAGCAGTTCTTC. Its translation is CASSLAAVNEQFF.

In its sample, this clonotype was seen a few times. The chain links TRBV15 to TRBJ2-6; D unclear. The germline V gene encodes CDR1 LNHNV and CDR2 YYDKDF (reference sequence). The CDR3 contains 18 residues. Trimming shortened V by 0 bases and J by 0 bases, and 12 bases separated the two germline ends. The CDR3 reads CATSREIGLLSGANVLTF. CDR3 sequence (DNA): TGTGCCACCAGCAGAGAGATCGGCCTTCTCTCTGGGGCCAACGTCCTGACTTTC.

The chain couples TRBV7-9 to TRBJ2-3; D might be TRBD2 (6 bases). V dropped 5 bases and J dropped 2 bases, with 14 bases sitting between them. Per germline, CDR1 SEHNR and CDR2 FQNEAQ (reference sequence). The CDR3 consists of 15 residues. The CDR3 loop reads CASSTGLPSTDTQYF. The CDR3 DNA sequence: TGTGCCAGCAGCACTGGACTACCTTCCACAGATACGCAGTATTTT.

The V gene is TRBV12-3 or TRBV12-4, the J gene TRBJ2-5; unclear D gene. V was clipped by 6 bases and J by 4 bases, with 9 bases between them. This CDR3 region has 12 residues. The CDR3 sequence: CASSLPAETQYF. The DNA of the CDR3 is TGTGCCAGCAGCCTCCCAGCAGAGACCCAGTACTTC.

The V call is TRBV25-1, the J call TRBJ2-3, with D perhaps TRBD2 (5 bases). V shed 4 bases and J shed 3 bases, with 14 bases lying between them. CDR1 MGHDK and CDR2 SYGVNS come from the germline V gene. The CDR3 spans 15 residues. CDR3: CASSAPTRGTDTQYF. CDR3 DNA sequence: TGTGCCAGCAGTGCTCCCACTCGGGGAACAGATACGCAGTATTTT.

This clonotype occurred a few times. The chain links TRBV2 to TRBJ2-7, with D unresolved. CDR1 is SNHLY, CDR2 FYNNEI, per germline. V was shortened by 4 bases and J by 9 bases, with 13 bases between the two germline ends. The length of the CDR3 is 12 residues. CDR3 bases: TGTGCCAGCAGTGTACTCAGTCACGGGCAGTACTTC. This sequence encodes CASSVLSHGQYF.

V and J are TRBV24-1 and TRBJ1-6, with a tentative D call TRBD1 (6 bases). The CDR3 spans 15 residues. The germline gives CDR1 KGHDR, CDR2 SFDVKD. Between the trimmed V and J ends, which lost 10 bases and 0 bases, there was a span of 12 bases. CDR3 coding DNA: TGTGCCACTCCGAGGGGGTCCTCCTATAATTCACCCCTCCACTTT. It codes for CATPRGSSYNSPLHF.

This clonotype was seen ten or more times. This rearrangement joins TRBV5-1 to TRBJ2-2; D is possibly TRBD1 or TRBD2 (5 bases each). Germline assignment: CDR1 SGHRS and CDR2 YFSETQ. The length of the CDR3 is 16 residues. V gave up 0 bases and J gave up 7 bases, with 16 bases separating them. The CDR3 spells CASSLVLGRFNGELFF. The CDR3 DNA is TGCGCCAGCAGCTTGGTCCTGGGACGGTTCAACGGGGAGCTGTTTTTT.

This clonotype was counted only a few times. The V and J genes are TRBV28 and TRBJ2-7; TRBD2 agrees at 9 bases. Germline loops: CDR1 MDHEN, CDR2 SYDVKM. V lost 6 bases to trimming and J lost 2 bases; unmatched junction nucleotides: 8. CDR3 size: 15 residues. CDR3 nucleotide sequence: TGTGCCAGCAGAACTACTAGCGGGCGGACCTACGAGCAGTACTTC. It translates to CASRTTSGRTYEQYF.

The rearrangement links TRBV7-9 to TRBJ2-1, with TRBD2 matching 11 bases. Germline V gene data show CDR1 as SEHNR and CDR2 as FQNEAQ (reference sequence). J was trimmed by 8 bases and V by 5 bases; bases with no gene match: 8. This CDR3 has 15 residues. CDR3 coding DNA: TGTGCCAGCAGCCACACTAGCGGGAGAACCGATGAGCAGTTCTTC. Protein sequence: CASSHTSGRTDEQFF.

This clonotype was counted many times. The chain employs TRBV9 and TRBJ2-3; TRBD2 matches 13 bases. Trimming took 0 bases from V and 5 from J; bases not matched to a gene: 12. Germline CDR1 reads SGDLS; CDR2 reads YYNGEE. The CDR3 is 19 residues long. CDR3 amino acids: CASSVEDGTSGRAGDTQYF. Written as DNA, the CDR3 is TGTGCCAGCAGCGTAGAAGACGGAACTAGCGGGAGGGCCGGAGATACGCAGTATTTT.

In this sample, this clonotype turned up many times. This chain joins TRBV5-1 and TRBJ2-5; 10 positions agree with TRBD1. This CDR3 region has 17 residues. Trimming took 1 base from V and 4 from J; bases not matched to a gene: 10. Germline CDR1 reads SGHRS; CDR2 reads YFSETQ. The CDR3 bases are TGCGCCAGCAGCTTGAAACGGACAGGGGGTATGCCAGAGACCCAGTACTTC. This gives the protein CASSLKRTGGMPETQYF. The full variable domain, in which reference TRBV5-1 and TRBJ2-5 provide the parts outside the CDR3, is KAGVTQTPRYLIKTRGQQVTLSCSPISGHRSVSWYQQTPGQGLQFLFEYFSETQRNKGNFPGRFSGRQFSNSRSEMNVSTLELGDSALYLCASSLKRTGGMPETQYFGPGTRLLVL.

This clonotype has at least ten counts. One end of the junction is discordant with germline, which a read error may explain. The rearrangement uses TRBV5-1 and TRBJ2-1; 9 nucleotides agree with TRBD2. Germline V gene lookup returns CDR1 SGHRS and CDR2 YFSETQ. This CDR3 region has 14 residues. The CDR3 coding sequence is TGCGCCAGCGGCTTAGCGGGAGATTACAATGAGCAGTTCTTC. Protein sequence: CASGLAGDYNEQFF.

Many counts were recorded for this clonotype. The chain recombines TRBV29-1 with TRBJ2-5, with a possible D match to TRBD1 (6 bases). The CDR3 covers 11 residues. V was shortened by 5 bases and J by 4 bases, with 8 bases between the two germline ends. CDR1 is SQVTM, CDR2 ANQGSEA, per germline. CDR3 sequence reads: CSVNRAETQYF. CDR3 DNA sequence: TGCAGCGTTAACAGGGCAGAGACCCAGTACTTC.

This clonotype was detected many times. The genes are TRBV20-1 and TRBJ2-3; no reliable D call. CDR1 is DFQATT, CDR2 SNEGSKA, per germline (reference sequence). V was pared by 5 bases and J by 10 bases, with 16 bases between. The length of the CDR3 is 12 residues. The CDR3 is CSAQEGSDAQYF. The DNA for the CDR3 is TGCAGTGCTCAAGAAGGGTCTGACGCGCAGTATTTT.

This chain joins TRBV27 and TRBJ2-3; D unresolved. V was trimmed by 4 bases and J by 5 bases, leaving 10 bases between them. Germline assignment: CDR1 MNHEY and CDR2 SMNVEV (reference sequence). CDR3 length: 13 amino acids. CDR3 coding DNA: TGTGCCAGCAGTTGGTCTTCGGGAGATACGCAGTATTTT. It codes for CASSWSSGDTQYF.

The table lists this clonotype with many counts. The V gene is TRBV20-1, the J gene TRBJ2-1, with TRBD2 matching over 11 bases. CDR1 and CDR2 from the germline V gene are DFQATT and SNEGSKA (reference sequence). Trimming cost V 1 base and J 7 bases; bases outside gene matches: 9. This CDR3 spans 16 amino acids. The CDR3 region has the DNA TGCAGTGCTAGAGGCCCCCTAGCGGGAGGTCCGAATGAGCAGTTCTTC. It codes for CSARGPLAGGPNEQFF.

In this sample, this clonotype turned up many times. The chain recombines TRBV7-9 with TRBJ1-2; D may be TRBD1 (5 bases). V lost 2 bases to trimming and J lost 3 bases, with 13 bases between them. The CDR3 has 15 amino acids. From germline, CDR1 is SEHNR and CDR2 FQNEAQ (reference sequence). CDR3 nucleotides: TGTGCCAGCAGCTTACTCTTGGGGCCGGACTATGGCTACACCTTC. This translates into CASSLLLGPDYGYTF. Based on the CDR3 plus reference TRBV7-9 and TRBJ1-2, the full variable domain is DTGVSQNPRHKITKRGQNVTFRCDPISEHNRLYWYRQTLGQGPEFLTYFQNEAQLEKSRLLSDRFSAERPKGSFSTLEIQRTEQGDSAMYLCASSLLLGPDYGYTFGSGTRLTVV.

Notes on this clonotype: A much larger clonotype is one base distant, so this may be a read error. This rearrangement joins TRBV10-3 to TRBJ1-2; D ambiguous. CDR3 length: 15 amino acids. Germline-derived CDR1 and CDR2 are ENHRY and SYGVKD. The V gene lost 6 bases and the J gene lost 0 bases, with 14 bases spanning the gap. This CDR3 is CAISRTQTTNYGYTF. The CDR3 nucleotides read TGTGCCATCAGCCGAACCCAGACGACTAACTATGGCTACACCTTC.

Many counts were recorded for this clonotype. The chain combines TRBV25-1 with TRBJ2-2; D is unresolved. Trimming cost V 7 bases and J 6 bases, with 12 bases left between them. The germline CDR1 and CDR2 sequences are MGHDK and SYGVNS. The CDR3 length is 13 residues. CDR3 DNA sequence: TGTGCCAGCACTGCCCCAGGCCCCGGGGAGCTGTTTTTT. Protein sequence: CASTAPGPGELFF.

This rearrangement joins TRBV19 to TRBJ1-4, with D hard to call. Germline CDR1 is LNHDA and CDR2 is SQIVND (reference sequence). V was cut by 5 bases and J by 0 bases, with 10 bases left in between. The CDR3 runs to 15 residues. CDR3 in DNA: TGTGCCAGTAGTTTCTTCCATGCAACTAATGAAAAACTGTTTTTT. Translating gives CASSFFHATNEKLFF.

The V call is TRBV28, the J call TRBJ2-2, with 7 bases matching TRBD2. This CDR3 has 21 residues. The germline CDR1 and CDR2 sequences are MDHEN and SYDVKM. With V trimmed by 3 bases and J by 0 bases, 19 bases remained unmatched. CDR3 sequence (DNA): TGTGCCAGCAGTTTTAGCGTCTACGTTATTGGGGGGAGGGCGAACACCGGGGAGCTGTTTTTT. Protein sequence: CASSFSVYVIGGRANTGELFF.

This clonotype was seen repeatedly, ten times or more. V usage is TRBV10-1 and J usage is TRBJ2-3; D is possibly TRBD2 (6 bases). V was trimmed by 7 bases and J by 5 bases, leaving 22 bases between them. Germline V lookup: CDR1 WNHNN, CDR2 SYGVQD (reference sequence). This CDR3 has 16 residues. The CDR3 sequence: CASNEAGDLRRDTQYF. The CDR3 DNA reads TGCGCCAGCAACGAGGCTGGGGACTTGAGGAGAGATACGCAGTATTTT.

With respect to this clonotype: One base away lies a much larger clone, so this may be a sequencing read error. The V and J genes are TRBV20-1 and TRBJ2-2, with D uncertain. Germline V gene lookup returns CDR1 DFQATT and CDR2 SNEGSKA (reference sequence). This CDR3 contains 18 residues. CDR3 DNA: TGCTGTGCTAGAGATGGTTCTCCCCAACCTGATAACACCGGGGAGCTGTTTTTT. Translation: CCARDGSPQPDNTGELFF.

This clonotype was seen at least ten times. The J gene is TRBJ2-3, the V gene TRBV20-1, with 7 bases aligning to TRBD2. With 0 bases clipped from V and 8 bases from J, the junction kept 8 bases outside the gene matches. The germline gives CDR1 DFQATT, CDR2 SNEGSKA (reference sequence). CDR3 size: 14 residues. In DNA form, the CDR3 reads TGCAGTGCTAGAGATCCGAAGGGAGGGATTACGCAGTATTTT. As protein: CSARDPKGGITQYF.

A few counts support this clonotype. The J gene is TRBJ2-7, the V gene TRBV29-1; 11 positions match TRBD2. J lost 3 bases, V lost 7 bases, and 17 bases had no gene match. Germline CDR1 is SQVTM and CDR2 is ANQGSEA. The CDR3 runs to 17 residues. Here the CDR3 reads CSASTIAGGLFNYEQYF. The CDR3 bases are TGCAGCGCCAGCACCATAGCGGGAGGGCTTTTTAACTACGAGCAGTACTTC.